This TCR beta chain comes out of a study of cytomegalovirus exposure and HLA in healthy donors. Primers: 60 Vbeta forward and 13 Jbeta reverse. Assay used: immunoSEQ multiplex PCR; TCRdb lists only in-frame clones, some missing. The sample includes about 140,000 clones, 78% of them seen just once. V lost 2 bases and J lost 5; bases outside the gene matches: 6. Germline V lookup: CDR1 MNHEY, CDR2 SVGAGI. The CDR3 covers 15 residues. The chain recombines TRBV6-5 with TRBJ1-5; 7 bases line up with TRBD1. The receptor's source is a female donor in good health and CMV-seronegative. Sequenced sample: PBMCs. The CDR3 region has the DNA TGTGCCAGCAGTTACCTTGACAGGGAAGATCAGCCCCAGCATTTT. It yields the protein CASSYLDREDQPQHF.